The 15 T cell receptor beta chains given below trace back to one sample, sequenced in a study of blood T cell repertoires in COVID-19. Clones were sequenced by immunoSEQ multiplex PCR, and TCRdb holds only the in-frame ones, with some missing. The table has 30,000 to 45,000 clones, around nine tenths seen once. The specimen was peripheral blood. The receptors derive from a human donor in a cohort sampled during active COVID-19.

DNA of the CDR3: TGTGCCAGCAGTTTTGGACAGTCCTACGAGCAGTACTTC. As protein: CASSFGQSYEQYF. J is TRBJ2-7 and V is TRBV12-3 or TRBV12-4, with D possibly TRBD1 on 6 matching bases. The ends were cut back, 3 bases at V and 1 base at J, with 7 bases in the middle. The CDR3 is 13 residues long.

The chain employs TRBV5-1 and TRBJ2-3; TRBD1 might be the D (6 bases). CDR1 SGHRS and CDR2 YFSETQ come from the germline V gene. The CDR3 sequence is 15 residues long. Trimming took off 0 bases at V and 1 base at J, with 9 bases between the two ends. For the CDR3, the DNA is TGCGCCAGCAGCTTGGAGGGGGTGGGCACAGATACGCAGTATTTT. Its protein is CASSLEGVGTDTQYF.

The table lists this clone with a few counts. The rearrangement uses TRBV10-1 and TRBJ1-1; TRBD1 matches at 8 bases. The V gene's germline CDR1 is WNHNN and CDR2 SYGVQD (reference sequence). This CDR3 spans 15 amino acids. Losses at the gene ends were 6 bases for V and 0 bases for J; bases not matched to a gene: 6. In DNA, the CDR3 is TGCGCCAGCAGCCCTCAGGGGGCGATGAACACTGAAGCTTTCTTT. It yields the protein CASSPQGAMNTEAFF.

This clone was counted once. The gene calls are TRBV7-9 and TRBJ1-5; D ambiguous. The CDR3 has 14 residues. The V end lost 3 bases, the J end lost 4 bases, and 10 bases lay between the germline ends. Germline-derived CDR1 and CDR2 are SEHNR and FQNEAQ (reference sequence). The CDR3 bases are TGTGCCAGCAGCTTGGAACAGTTGAATCAGCCCCAGCATTTT. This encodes CASSLEQLNQPQHF.

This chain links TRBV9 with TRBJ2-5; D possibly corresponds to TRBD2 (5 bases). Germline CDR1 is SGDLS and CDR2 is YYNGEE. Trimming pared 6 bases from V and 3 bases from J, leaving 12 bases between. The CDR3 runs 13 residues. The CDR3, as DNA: TGTGCCAGCAACTGGGCGGGTGAAGAGACCCAGTACTTC. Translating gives CASNWAGEETQYF.

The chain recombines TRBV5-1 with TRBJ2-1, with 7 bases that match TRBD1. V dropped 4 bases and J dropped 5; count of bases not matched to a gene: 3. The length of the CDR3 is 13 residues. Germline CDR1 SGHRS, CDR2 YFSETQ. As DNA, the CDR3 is TGCGCCAGCAGCCCAGGACAGGACAATGAGCAGTTCTTC. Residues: CASSPGQDNEQFF. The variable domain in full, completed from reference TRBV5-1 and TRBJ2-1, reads KAGVTQTPRYLIKTRGQQVTLSCSPISGHRSVSWYQQTPGQGLQFLFEYFSETQRNKGNFPGRFSGRQFSNSRSEMNVSTLELGDSALYLCASSPGQDNEQFFGPGTRLTVL.

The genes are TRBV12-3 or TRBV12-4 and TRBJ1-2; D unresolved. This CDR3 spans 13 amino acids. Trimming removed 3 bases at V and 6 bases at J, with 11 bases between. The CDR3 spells CASSFSGRDGYTF. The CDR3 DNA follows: TGTGCCAGCAGTTTTTCTGGGCGGGATGGCTACACCTTC.

CDR3: CAWKGWAEAFF. The CDR3 nucleotides read TGTGCCTGGAAGGGGTGGGCTGAAGCTTTCTTT. The chain has TRBV30 and TRBJ1-1, with D possibly being TRBD1 (5 bases). CDR1 and CDR2 (germline): GTSNPN, SVGIG (reference sequence). CDR3 length: 11 amino acids. V was shortened by 4 bases and J by 6 bases, with 9 bases between the two germline ends.

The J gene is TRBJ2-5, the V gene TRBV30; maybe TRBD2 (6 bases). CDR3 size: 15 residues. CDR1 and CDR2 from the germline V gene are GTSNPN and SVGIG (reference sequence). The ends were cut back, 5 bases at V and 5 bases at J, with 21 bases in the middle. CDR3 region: CAWGSRGVSGETQYF. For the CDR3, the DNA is TGTGCCTGGGGCTCCCGCGGGGTTTCGGGGGAGACCCAGTACTTC.

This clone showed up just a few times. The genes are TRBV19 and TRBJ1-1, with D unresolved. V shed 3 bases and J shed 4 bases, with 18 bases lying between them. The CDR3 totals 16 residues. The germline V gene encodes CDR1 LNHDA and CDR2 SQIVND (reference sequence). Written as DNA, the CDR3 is TGTGCCAGTAGTATCGGTCCGGGGATCCGGACCACTGAAGCTTTCTTT. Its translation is CASSIGPGIRTTEAFF.

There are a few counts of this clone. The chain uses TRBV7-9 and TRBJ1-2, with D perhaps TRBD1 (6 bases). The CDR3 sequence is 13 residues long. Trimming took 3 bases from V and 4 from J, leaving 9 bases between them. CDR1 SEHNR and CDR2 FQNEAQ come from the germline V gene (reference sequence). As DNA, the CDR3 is TGTGCCAGCAGCTTTCGAGGGGGCTATGGCTACACCTTC. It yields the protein CASSFRGGYGYTF.

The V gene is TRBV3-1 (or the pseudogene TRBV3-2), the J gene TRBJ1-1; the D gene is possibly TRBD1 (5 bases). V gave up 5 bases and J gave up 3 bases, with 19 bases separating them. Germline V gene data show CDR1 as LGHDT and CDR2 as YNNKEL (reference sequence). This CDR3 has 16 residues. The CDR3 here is CASSSPGWAGHTEAFF. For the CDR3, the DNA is TGTGCCAGCAGCTCTCCTGGATGGGCAGGGCACACTGAAGCTTTCTTT.

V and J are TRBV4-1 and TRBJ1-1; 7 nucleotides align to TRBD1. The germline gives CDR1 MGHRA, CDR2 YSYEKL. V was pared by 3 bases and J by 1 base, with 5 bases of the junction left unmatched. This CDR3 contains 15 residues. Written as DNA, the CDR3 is TGCGCCAGCAGCCATGACAGGGATGGGAACACTGAAGCTTTCTTT. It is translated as CASSHDRDGNTEAFF.

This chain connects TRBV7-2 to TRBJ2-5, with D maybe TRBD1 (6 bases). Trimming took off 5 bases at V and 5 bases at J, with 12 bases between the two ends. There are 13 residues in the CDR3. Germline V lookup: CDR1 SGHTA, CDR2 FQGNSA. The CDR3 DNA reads TGTGCCAGCAGCCCAGGGGCTAGGGAGACCCAGTACTTC. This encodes CASSPGARETQYF.

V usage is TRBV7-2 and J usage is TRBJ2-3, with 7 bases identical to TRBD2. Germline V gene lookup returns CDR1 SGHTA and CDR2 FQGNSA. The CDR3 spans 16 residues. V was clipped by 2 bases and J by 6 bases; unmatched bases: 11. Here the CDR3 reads CASSLWGGGSLDTQYF. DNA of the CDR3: TGTGCCAGCAGCTTATGGGGCGGGGGATCCTTGGATACGCAGTATTTT.